This TCR beta chain was captured in a study of T cell responses to AZD1222 COVID-19 vaccine. In the study overall: Pooling was applied to second doses at about 4 or about 12 weeks.

Study findings and constraints: The number of AZD1222 recipients seropositive at baseline was only five or six. The study found vaccine-associated CD4 TCRs spanning spike, dominant at 160-218 and 743-854.

Of note for this clone: Its antigen is still unknown.

The repertoire was sequenced with immunoSEQ multiplex PCR; TCRdb's copy has only in-frame clones and lacks some. The sample gives about 150,000 clones, over 85% of which show up once; about 2% is in the top ten. CDR3 length: 16 amino acids. Germline V gene lookup returns CDR1 MNHEY and CDR2 SVGAGI. With 0 bases removed from V and 11 bases from J, the gap between germline ends came to 19 bases. Material: peripheral blood, obtained on day 0 of AZD1222 vaccination. The chain recombines TRBV6-5 with TRBJ1-4, with a weak D call TRBD1 (5 bases). This clonotype originated in an adult in good health. The CDR3, as DNA: TGTGCCAGCAGTTACTCGACGGTGGTTCCGGGGGACAAACTGTTTTTT. Protein: CASSYSTVVPGDKLFF.